One and the same sample provided the 32 T cell receptor beta chains below, sequenced in a study of blood T cell repertoires in COVID-19 (TCRdb year 2020). Libraries were made using the immunoSEQ multiplex PCR assay. TCRdb re-hosts the immuneACCESS table, in-frame sequences only. Its copies lack some clones; in the studies checked, an unresolved V gene accounts for under half of them, and the cause for the rest is not known. Across this sample there are approximately 410,000 clones, with about nine tenths seen only once. The ten most abundant clones make up more than 1.4% of the sample. Sequenced input: peripheral blood. The receptors were sampled from a woman in her 30s with active or convalescent COVID-19.

This chain uses TRBV27 with TRBJ1-6; 10 positions agree with TRBD1. CDR3 length: 17 residues. V was clipped by 6 bases and J by 1 base; unmatched bases: 6. Germline V gives CDR1 MNHEY, CDR2 SMNVEV (reference sequence). CDR3 protein: CASSHWDRGSYNSPLHF. CDR3 DNA: TGTGCCAGCAGCCACTGGGACAGGGGATCCTATAATTCACCCCTCCACTTT.

The rearrangement uses TRBV12-3 or TRBV12-4 and TRBJ1-4; the D gene is possibly TRBD1 (6 bases). This CDR3 region has 13 residues. V dropped 6 bases and J dropped 8 bases, with 13 bases sitting between them. In DNA, the CDR3 is TGTGCCAGCAGCCCGTCGACAGGCGAAAAACTGTTTTTT. Translation gives CASSPSTGEKLFF.

The chain carries TRBV18 and TRBJ2-1; 11 nucleotides align to TRBD2. Trimming at V came to 3 bases and at J to 4 bases, leaving 5 bases not matched to a gene. The CDR3 loop spans 16 amino acids. Looked up from germline, CDR1 is KGHSH and CDR2 is LQKENI. CDR3 coding DNA: TGTGCCAGCTCACCCCGGACTAGCGGGCATTACAATGAGCAGTTCTTC. Translated, it gives CASSPRTSGHYNEQFF.

The chain recombines TRBV19 with TRBJ2-1; 9 bases map to TRBD2. The trim removed 3 bases at V and 0 bases at J, leaving 9 bases unmatched. The CDR3 is 18 amino acids. CDR1 and CDR2 (germline): LNHDA, SQIVND (reference sequence). The CDR3 nucleotides read TGTGCCAGTAGTATGCTAGCGGGGACTCCGAGCTCCTACAATGAGCAGTTCTTC. Protein product: CASSMLAGTPSSYNEQFF.

This chain joins TRBV9 and TRBJ1-2; 12 bases agree with TRBD1. J was trimmed by 1 base and V by 0 bases; bases with no gene match: 4. Germline loops: CDR1 SGDLS, CDR2 YYNGEE. This CDR3 contains 17 residues. The CDR3 DNA reads as TGTGCCAGCAGCGTAGCAGGGACAGGGGGCGGTAACTATGGCTACACCTTC. This gives the protein CASSVAGTGGGNYGYTF.

The V and J genes are TRBV2 and TRBJ2-1; TRBD2 aligns across 9 bases. In germline, CDR1 is SNHLY, CDR2 FYNNEI. V lost 7 bases, J lost 6 bases, and 7 bases stayed unmatched. CDR3 length: 14 amino acids. As DNA, the CDR3 is TGTGCCAGCAAGAGGCCTAGCGGGGCCAATGAGCAGTTCTTC. This sequence encodes CASKRPSGANEQFF.

The CDR3 here is CSVEEWVQFSSYNSPLHF. In nucleotides, the CDR3 is TGCAGCGTTGAAGAATGGGTACAGTTTAGCTCCTATAATTCACCCCTCCACTTT. The chain recombines TRBV29-1 with TRBJ1-6; D unclear. V dropped 0 bases and J dropped 0 bases, with 15 bases sitting between them. The CDR3 is 18 residues long. Per the germline V gene, CDR1 is SQVTM and CDR2 is ANQGSEA.

This chain links TRBV6-5 with TRBJ2-2, with 7 bases lining up with TRBD1. Germline V gene lookup returns CDR1 MNHEY and CDR2 SVGAGI. CDR3 length equals 14 residues. V lost 7 bases, J lost 0 bases, and 2 bases stayed unmatched. CDR3 protein: CASIQGANTGELFF. CDR3 bases: TGTGCCAGCATTCAGGGGGCGAACACCGGGGAGCTGTTTTTT.

The chain recombines TRBV6-4 with TRBJ1-2; D remains unclear. Germline values: CDR1 MRHNA, CDR2 SNTAGT. Trimming took off 0 bases at V and 1 base at J, with 12 bases between the two ends. The CDR3 spans 16 residues. This CDR3 is CASSDSAETNNYGYTF. The CDR3 bases are TGTGCCAGCAGTGACTCCGCAGAGACAAATAACTATGGCTACACCTTC.

The CDR3 is CASSDMRSGSSYNEQFF. Written as DNA, the CDR3 is TGTGCCAGCAGTGACATGCGAAGCGGGAGTTCCTACAATGAGCAGTTCTTC. The chain uses TRBV6-1 and TRBJ2-1; 8 bases fit TRBD2. The germline CDR1 and CDR2 sequences are MNHNS and SASEGT. Trimming took 3 bases from V and 1 from J; bases not matched to a gene: 8. This CDR3 spans 17 amino acids.

For the CDR3, the DNA is TGTGCCAGCACAAGTTGGAGACTAGCGGGAGTCGTGGATGAGCAGTTCTTC. It specifies CASTSWRLAGVVDEQFF. V is TRBV27 and J is TRBJ2-1; TRBD2 matches at 12 bases. V dropped 7 bases and J dropped 8; count of bases not matched to a gene: 15. The CDR3 covers 17 residues. Per the germline V gene, CDR1 is MNHEY and CDR2 is SMNVEV (reference sequence).

This clone has only a few counts. The chain carries TRBV6-5 and TRBJ1-1; D is unclear. Trimming pared 0 bases from V and 1 base from J, leaving 9 bases between. Germline CDR1 and CDR2: MNHEY and SVGAGI. The CDR3 is made up of 15 amino acids. For the CDR3, the DNA is TGTGCCAGCAGTTACTCGAGGCAGCCGAACACTGAAGCTTTCTTT. Its translation: CASSYSRQPNTEAFF.

CDR3 in amino acids: CASSQPDRHYGYTF. The CDR3 coding sequence is TGTGCCAGCAGCCAACCGGACAGGCACTATGGCTACACCTTC. This sequence joins TRBV3-1 (or the pseudogene TRBV3-2) and TRBJ1-2; 7 nucleotides align to TRBD1. The germline CDR1 and CDR2 sequences are LGHDT and YNNKEL (reference sequence). This CDR3 comprises 14 residues. After removal of 2 bases from V and 3 bases from J, the junction contained 3 bases not matched to a gene.

This CDR3 is CASSGTEIYTEAFF. CDR3 nucleotide sequence: TGTGCCAGTAGTGGGACAGAGATATACACTGAAGCTTTCTTT. The V gene is TRBV19, the J gene TRBJ1-1; 7 bases match TRBD1. Germline V lookup: CDR1 LNHDA, CDR2 SQIVND (reference sequence). J was trimmed by 3 bases and V by 5 bases; bases with no gene match: 6. The CDR3 is 14 amino acids.

Worth noting for this clone: This same CDR3 is encoded by further DNA sequences in the sample. This chain connects TRBV2 to TRBJ2-2; a possible D gene is TRBD1 (5 bases). V was cut by 6 bases and J by 4 bases, with 9 bases left in between. CDR1 is SNHLY and CDR2 is FYNNEI in the germline V gene. The CDR3 is 13 residues long. The CDR3 DNA reads TGTGCCAGCAGCTTTAGGGGCACCGGGGAGCTGTTTTTT. It codes for CASSFRGTGELFF.

The chain recombines TRBV4-1 with TRBJ2-5; 8 positions match TRBD1. Trimming removed 2 bases from V and 5 bases from J; junction bases left unmatched: 7. The CDR3 runs to 15 residues. CDR1 and CDR2 (germline): MGHRA, YSYEKL. CDR3 loop: CASSQSQGAGETQYF. CDR3 coding DNA: TGCGCCAGCAGCCAATCTCAGGGGGCGGGGGAGACCCAGTACTTC.

This chain connects TRBV25-1 to TRBJ1-4; D unclear. V lost 1 base, J lost 7 bases, and 13 bases lay in between. Looked up from germline, CDR1 is MGHDK and CDR2 is SYGVNS. This CDR3 spans 15 amino acids. The CDR3 nucleotides are TGTGCCAGCAGTGAATCGTCGGGTCTGGGTGAAAAACTGTTTTTT. Protein product: CASSESSGLGEKLFF.

The chain uses TRBV7-9 and TRBJ2-5; 9 bases line up with TRBD1. CDR3 length: 16 residues. The V segment lost 5 bases and the J segment 5 bases; nucleotides outside the gene matches: 12. Germline CDR1 reads SEHNR; CDR2 reads FQNEAQ (reference sequence). CDR3 in amino acids: CASSPSRDRARETQYF. As DNA, the CDR3 is TGTGCCAGCAGCCCGTCCCGGGACAGGGCAAGGGAGACCCAGTACTTC.

The CDR3, as DNA: TGCGCCAGCTCCCGGACAGGGGGGCAAGAGACCCAGTACTTC. This translates into CASSRTGGQETQYF. The chain joins TRBV5-1 to TRBJ2-5, with 10 bases aligning to TRBD1. Germline V CDR1 and CDR2: SGHRS, YFSETQ. The CDR3 loop spans 14 amino acids. The J segment lost 2 bases and the V segment lost 7 bases, leaving 5 bases of the junction unmatched. Looking up the rest from reference TRBV5-1 and TRBJ2-5 gives the full variable domain: KAGVTQTPRYLIKTRGQQVTLSCSPISGHRSVSWYQQTPGQGLQFLFEYFSETQRNKGNFPGRFSGRQFSNSRSEMNVSTLELGDSALYLCASSRTGGQETQYFGPGTRLLVL.

This clone occurred a few times. V is TRBV5-1 and J is TRBJ2-5; possible D gene TRBD2, 6 bases. V gave up 0 bases and J gave up 2 bases, with 11 bases separating them. CDR1 and CDR2 (germline): SGHRS, YFSETQ. This CDR3 region has 15 residues. For the CDR3, the DNA is TGCGCCAGCAGCTTGGAGTGGGGAGGTCAAGAGACCCAGTACTTC. This translates into CASSLEWGGQETQYF.

The J gene is TRBJ2-1, the V gene TRBV30; no definite D call. Germline V CDR1 and CDR2: GTSNPN, SVGIG (reference sequence). V gave up 5 bases and J gave up 9 bases, with 11 bases separating them. This CDR3 comprises 11 residues. CDR3 nucleotides: TGTGCCTGGGACTCAAGTGGTGAGCAGTTCTTC. Its protein product is CAWDSSGEQFF.

This clone has a handful of counts. The chain couples TRBV12-2 to TRBJ1-5; the table gives TRBD1 as D, unverified against the DNA. TRBV12-2 has pseudogene status. There are 16 residues in the CDR3. Here the CDR3 reads CASRLPPYRGWQPQHF. The CDR3 DNA follows: TGTGCAAGTCGCTTGCCCCCGTACAGGGGCTGGCAGCCCCAGCATTTT.

The chain uses TRBV3-1 (or the pseudogene TRBV3-2) and TRBJ2-1; TRBD2 might be the D (6 bases). In germline, CDR1 is LGHDT, CDR2 YNNKEL (reference sequence). This CDR3 is 17 amino acids long. Trimming removed 0 bases from V and 4 bases from J, with 16 bases in between. The CDR3 nucleotides are TGTGCCAGCAGCCAAGATTCCGCGGGGTCGACATACAATGAGCAGTTCTTC. This sequence encodes CASSQDSAGSTYNEQFF.

The chain's CDR3 is CASSAGLAYEQFF. In nucleotides, the CDR3 is TGTGCCAGCAGCGCGGGCCTAGCGTACGAGCAGTTCTTC. V and J are TRBV6-5 and TRBJ2-1; D is perhaps TRBD2 (6 bases). V was pared by 6 bases and J by 10 bases, with 16 bases between. The CDR3 is 13 residues long. In germline, CDR1 is MNHEY, CDR2 SVGAGI.

The chain employs TRBV7-9 and TRBJ2-5; possible D gene TRBD2, 5 bases. The CDR3 consists of 12 residues. Trimming stripped 5 bases from V and 5 bases from J, with 9 bases between. CDR1 SEHNR and CDR2 FQNEAQ come from the germline V gene (reference sequence). The CDR3 nucleotides are TGTGCCAGCAGCCCGTCGGGGGAGACCCAGTACTTC. Amino acids: CASSPSGETQYF.

The rearrangement joins TRBV5-1 to TRBJ2-3; TRBD1 might be the D (5 bases). The CDR3 consists of 19 residues. Germline V gives CDR1 SGHRS, CDR2 YFSETQ. V lost 4 bases and J 1 base, leaving 25 bases between the germline ends. The CDR3 loop reads CASSQFSVRGLARTDTQYF. For the CDR3, the DNA is TGCGCCAGCAGCCAATTTTCAGTAAGGGGCCTCGCGCGCACAGATACGCAGTATTTT.

The DNA of the CDR3 is TGTGCCAGTAGTCCTCTACCAGGGGGAGGAAATACGCAGTATTTT. Translated: CASSPLPGGGNTQYF. This chain links TRBV19 with TRBJ2-3; the D gene is possibly TRBD1 (7 bases). This CDR3 has 15 amino acids. Germline-derived CDR1 and CDR2 are LNHDA and SQIVND (reference sequence). Trimming removed 5 bases at V and 7 bases at J, with 19 bases between. Variable domain in full (rest from reference TRBV19 and TRBJ2-3): DGGITQSPKYLFRKEGQNVTLSCEQNLNHDAMYWYRQDPGQGLRLIYYSQIVNDFQKGDIAEGYSVSREKKESFPLTVTSAQKNPTAFYLCASSPLPGGGNTQYFGPGTRLTVL.

The rearrangement uses TRBV27 and TRBJ1-2; D may be TRBD1 (5 bases). From germline, CDR1 is MNHEY and CDR2 SMNVEV (reference sequence). The CDR3 is made up of 17 amino acids. Trimming took off 0 bases at V and 4 bases at J, with 18 bases between the two ends. Written as DNA, the CDR3 is TGTGCCAGCAGTTTATCCCCCCGGACAAGGACCTTCTATGGCTACACCTTC. It yields the protein CASSLSPRTRTFYGYTF.

The rearrangement links TRBV5-1 to TRBJ2-7; TRBD1 agrees at 7 bases. This CDR3 contains 15 residues. Germline assignment: CDR1 SGHRS and CDR2 YFSETQ. V shed 1 base, J shed 5 bases, and the junction held 9 bases outside the gene matches. CDR3 nucleotides: TGCGCCAGCAGCTTGAAACCAGGGGGTATCCACGAGCAGTACTTC. The encoded protein is CASSLKPGGIHEQYF.

The chain has TRBV4-1 and TRBJ2-1, with D perhaps TRBD2 (6 bases). The V gene lost 1 base and the J gene lost 4 bases, with 14 bases spanning the gap. CDR3 length equals 16 residues. The germline gives CDR1 MGHRA, CDR2 YSYEKL. The CDR3 here is CASSQGSGEGYNEQFF. CDR3 coding DNA: TGCGCCAGCAGCCAAGGTAGCGGAGAAGGGTACAATGAGCAGTTCTTC.

The rearrangement joins TRBV29-1 to TRBJ2-7, with 8 bases identical to TRBD1. This CDR3 is built from 13 residues. V lost 5 bases to trimming and J lost 3 bases; unmatched junction nucleotides: 6. Looked up from germline, CDR1 is SQVTM and CDR2 is ANQGSEA. CDR3 protein: CSVTGQGVYEQYF. In DNA, the CDR3 is TGCAGCGTTACCGGACAGGGTGTCTACGAGCAGTACTTC.

The chain employs TRBV3-1 (or the pseudogene TRBV3-2) and TRBJ1-2; D uncertain. This CDR3 has 11 amino acids. Germline CDR1 reads LGHDT; CDR2 reads YNNKEL (reference sequence). V was shortened by 4 bases and J by 8 bases, with 8 bases between the two germline ends. The chain's CDR3 is CASSLLGGYTF. The CDR3 DNA is TGTGCCAGCAGCCTACTAGGGGGCTACACCTTC.